These 32 T cell receptor beta chains share one sample of origin, sequenced in a study of T cells in localized non-small cell lung cancer. Sequenced by immunoSEQ multiplex PCR; TCRdb stores in-frame clones only, minus some. The table has several thousand clones, approximately 28% seen once. The source was lung tumor tissue, collected before any cancer treatment. The receptors shown here come from a male donor at least 60 years old with stage III lung adenocarcinoma.

The chain carries TRBV19 and TRBJ2-3; TRBD1 might be the D (6 bases). The CDR3 has 14 residues. V lost 5 bases, J lost 6 bases, and 15 bases lay in between. Germline V lookup: CDR1 LNHDA, CDR2 SQIVND (reference sequence). This CDR3 reads CASSFRAQGDTQYF. The CDR3 DNA sequence: TGTGCCAGTAGTTTCCGGGCCCAGGGGGATACGCAGTATTTT.

CDR3 loop: CAWSVGGTGELFF. CDR3 DNA sequence: TGTGCCTGGAGTGTGGGGGGAACCGGGGAGCTGTTTTTT. The J gene is TRBJ2-2, the V gene TRBV30, with D maybe TRBD2 (6 bases). CDR1 and CDR2 (germline): GTSNPN, SVGIG (reference sequence). Trimming shortened V by 0 bases and J by 5 bases, and 7 bases separated the two germline ends. The CDR3 covers 13 residues.

By share of the sample, this clone is medium-sized. The chain links TRBV9 to TRBJ1-1, with 7 bases fitting TRBD1. This CDR3 region has 16 residues. CDR1 and CDR2 from the germline V gene are SGDLS and YYNGEE. V was pared by 0 bases and J by 1 base, with 6 bases of the junction left unmatched. This chain's CDR3 is CASSVGTGVGNTEAFF. CDR3 sequence (DNA): TGTGCCAGCAGCGTAGGCACAGGGGTGGGGAACACTGAAGCTTTCTTT. Together with reference TRBV9 and TRBJ1-1, the CDR3 gives the full variable domain: DSGVTQTPKHLITATGQRVTLRCSPRSGDLSVYWYQQSLDQGLQFLIQYYNGEERAKGNILERFSAQQFPDLHSELNLSSLELGDSALYFCASSVGTGVGNTEAFFGQGTRLTVV.

This clone was seen only a few times. The rearrangement links TRBV6-8 to TRBJ2-1; 9 nucleotides align to TRBD2. Germline V gives CDR1 MNHGY, CDR2 SAAAGT. With V trimmed by 6 bases and J by 5 bases, 20 bases remained unmatched. The CDR3 sequence is 19 residues long. The CDR3 protein is CASRSHFSGGPLPNNEQFF. DNA of the CDR3: TGTGCCAGCAGGTCCCACTTTAGCGGGGGCCCTTTACCGAACAATGAGCAGTTCTTC.

This clone is termed medium-sized (0.01 to 0.1%). The chain is built from TRBV9 and TRBJ2-2, with D hard to call. Germline V gene lookup returns CDR1 SGDLS and CDR2 YYNGEE. Trimming pared 5 bases from V and 8 bases from J, leaving 13 bases between. This CDR3 region has 13 residues. In DNA form, the CDR3 reads TGTGCCAGCAGTGAGCAGTTATCTGGGGAGCTGTTTTTT. This gives the protein CASSEQLSGELFF.

The chain combines TRBV6-4 with TRBJ2-7, with TRBD2 identical over 8 bases. The germline gives CDR1 MRHNA, CDR2 SNTAGT. V dropped 5 bases and J dropped 5; count of bases not matched to a gene: 5. This CDR3 has 13 amino acids. The CDR3 DNA reads as TGTGCCAGCAGTTACCCGGGGGGGAACGAGCAGTACTTC. Translating gives CASSYPGGNEQYF.

This clone was seen more than once but under ten times. The rearrangement uses TRBV9 and TRBJ2-1; a weak D match, TRBD1 (7 bases). The V gene's germline CDR1 is SGDLS and CDR2 YYNGEE. Trimming took 4 bases from V and 7 from J, leaving 30 bases between them. There are 19 residues in the CDR3. CDR3 sequence: CASSPLSGGGGPSVNEQFF. As DNA, the CDR3 is TGTGCCAGCAGCCCATTATCAGGGGGAGGAGGGCCTAGCGTGAATGAGCAGTTCTTC.

This clone turned up a few times. DNA of the CDR3: TGTGCCAGCAGCCCGAACTTATACAGTTCCATCGGCTACACCTTC. It codes for CASSPNLYSSIGYTF. The rearrangement uses TRBV11-3 and TRBJ1-2; D unclear. The CDR3 is 15 residues long. The V and J ends lost 5 bases and 8 bases respectively, with 21 bases between them. Germline V gene lookup returns CDR1 SGHNT and CDR2 YENEEA. The entire variable domain, with the rest obtained from reference TRBV11-3 and TRBJ1-2, is as follows: EAGVVQSPRYKIIEKKQPVAFWCNPISGHNTLYWYLQNLGQGPELLIRYENEEAVDDSQLPKDRFSAERLKGVDSTLKIQPAELGDSAVYLCASSPNLYSSIGYTFGSGTRLTVV.

This chain joins TRBV10-2 and TRBJ1-1; D remains unclear. The CDR3 has 12 residues. Germline V lookup: CDR1 WSHSY, CDR2 SAAADI. Trimming shortened V by 10 bases and J by 7 bases, and 16 bases separated the two germline ends. The DNA of the CDR3 is TGCGCCACCATGACGAGGCGGAGTGAAGCTTTCTTT. Translating it yields CATMTRRSEAFF.

This clone was recorded a few times. The V call is TRBV12-5, the J call TRBJ1-1, with TRBD1 identical over 9 bases. The CDR3 covers 16 residues. Germline CDR1 reads LGHNT; CDR2 reads FRNRAP. The CDR3 reads CASILDRGEMNTEAFF. CDR3 nucleotide sequence: TGTGCCAGCATCTTGGACAGGGGTGAGATGAACACTGAAGCTTTCTTT.

J is TRBJ1-3 and V is TRBV6-8; D uncertain. The germline gives CDR1 MNHGY, CDR2 SAAAGT. Trimming shortened V by 2 bases and J by 6 bases, and 8 bases separated the two germline ends. The CDR3 consists of 13 residues. The DNA of the CDR3 is TGTGCCAGCAGTTACGGAGAGACAAACACCATATATTTT. It codes for CASSYGETNTIYF.

J is TRBJ1-3 and V is TRBV30, with 7 bases aligning to TRBD1. V was pared by 4 bases and J by 4 bases, with 1 base of the junction left unmatched. CDR3 size: 12 residues. Germline V lookup: CDR1 GTSNPN, CDR2 SVGIG (reference sequence). CDR3 residues: CAWTGGGNTIYF. The CDR3 DNA follows: TGTGCCTGGACAGGGGGAGGAAACACCATATATTTT.

The chain links TRBV11-3 to TRBJ1-3; TRBD1 aligns across 7 bases. Trimming at V came to 7 bases and at J to 4 bases, leaving 7 bases not matched to a gene. CDR3 length equals 14 residues. Per the germline V gene, CDR1 is SGHNT and CDR2 is YENEEA. The CDR3 here is CASTPGQDGNTIYF. The CDR3 DNA is TGTGCCAGCACCCCTGGACAGGACGGAAACACCATATATTTT.

Only a few counts were recorded for this clone. This sample also contains other DNA sequences that code for the same CDR3. V is TRBV15 and J is TRBJ1-5; TRBD1 is a possible D gene (5 bases). CDR1 is LNHNV, CDR2 YYDKDF, per germline (reference sequence). The CDR3 runs to 15 residues. V was clipped by 0 bases and J by 0 bases, with 6 bases between them. CDR3 nucleotide sequence: TGTGCCACCAGCAGAGACAGGGTTAGCAATCAGCCCCAGCATTTT. Protein sequence: CATSRDRVSNQPQHF.

This rearrangement joins TRBV23-1 to TRBJ2-5, with 11 positions matching TRBD1. TRBV23-1 falls under the ORF class, with uncertain function. The ends lost 6 bases at V and 2 bases at J; junction bases unmatched: 14. The CDR3 is 18 amino acids. In DNA, the CDR3 is TGCGCCAGCAGACTCGTCGACTACCGGGACAGGGGGCAAGAGACCCAGTACTTC. Translated: CASRLVDYRDRGQETQYF.

This clone was counted at least ten times. CDR3 in DNA: TGTGCCAGCAGCTTCGGCTACCCCGGACGGGGGAACACTGAAGCTTTCTTT. Translating it yields CASSFGYPGRGNTEAFF. The rearrangement joins TRBV11-3 to TRBJ1-1, with D uncertain. From germline, CDR1 is SGHNT and CDR2 YENEEA. V was shortened by 3 bases and J by 1 base, with 18 bases between the two germline ends. This CDR3 contains 17 residues.

This clone was counted only a few times. J is TRBJ2-7 and V is TRBV29-1; D gene uncertain. Germline assignment: CDR1 SQVTM and CDR2 ANQGSEA. This CDR3 comprises 13 residues. Trimming shortened V by 3 bases and J by 0 bases, and 9 bases separated the two germline ends. Here the CDR3 reads CSVEAGDSYEQYF. The CDR3 bases are TGCAGCGTTGAGGCAGGAGACTCCTACGAGCAGTACTTC.

V and J are TRBV19 and TRBJ2-7, with 8 bases identical to TRBD1. The CDR3 runs to 13 residues. Looked up from germline, CDR1 is LNHDA and CDR2 is SQIVND (reference sequence). Trimming cost V 11 bases and J 2 bases; bases outside gene matches: 8. The CDR3 spells CAAGEQGAYEQYF. In DNA form, the CDR3 reads TGTGCCGCAGGCGAACAGGGGGCCTACGAGCAGTACTTC.

The chain couples TRBV18 to TRBJ2-7; no clear D. The ends were cut back, 3 bases at V and 4 bases at J, with 10 bases in the middle. The CDR3 length is 13 residues. Per the germline V gene, CDR1 is KGHSH and CDR2 is LQKENI. CDR3 loop: CASSPGTFYEQYF. As DNA, the CDR3 is TGTGCCAGCTCACCTGGAACTTTTTACGAGCAGTACTTC.

The gene calls are TRBV11-3 and TRBJ1-1, with 9 bases fitting TRBD1. V was pared by 4 bases and J by 0 bases, with 9 bases of the junction left unmatched. Germline assignment: CDR1 SGHNT and CDR2 YENEEA. The CDR3 covers 17 residues. For the CDR3, the DNA is TGTGCCAGCAGCTCGCAAACGGGACAGGGCCTGAACACTGAAGCTTTCTTT. Protein product: CASSSQTGQGLNTEAFF.

The chain links TRBV7-8 to TRBJ1-2; D is unclear. The CDR3 length is 13 residues. V was shortened by 3 bases and J by 8 bases, with 13 bases between the two germline ends. Germline lookup yields CDR1 SGHVS and CDR2 FQNEAQ. CDR3 amino acids: CASSFYLARGYTF. CDR3 coding DNA: TGTGCCAGCAGCTTTTACCTTGCACGCGGCTACACCTTC.

The chain recombines TRBV9 with TRBJ1-5, with 7 bases aligning to TRBD1. V shed 7 bases and J 2 bases; nucleotides not matched to a gene: 3. This CDR3 region has 13 residues. Germline-derived CDR1 and CDR2 are SGDLS and YYNGEE. CDR3 in amino acids: CASSGQRNQPQHF. CDR3 coding DNA: TGTGCCAGCTCGGGACAGCGCAATCAGCCCCAGCATTTT.

The rearrangement uses TRBV14 and TRBJ2-3, with a possible D match to TRBD1 (6 bases). V was clipped by 4 bases and J by 0 bases, with 14 bases between them. CDR1 is SGHDN and CDR2 is FVKESK in the germline V gene. The CDR3 extends over 16 amino acids. The CDR3 DNA sequence: TGTGCCAGCAGCCCCGGGACACCAGAAAGCACAGATACGCAGTATTTT. Protein: CASSPGTPESTDTQYF.

This clone is termed medium-sized. CDR3 DNA: TGTGCCAGCAGGACTAGCGGGGTTCAAGAGACCCAGTACTTC. This gives the protein CASRTSGVQETQYF. This chain joins TRBV11-3 and TRBJ2-5, with 11 bases aligning to TRBD2. This CDR3 has 14 residues. V was pared by 6 bases and J by 2 bases, with 2 bases of the junction left unmatched. The germline V gene encodes CDR1 SGHNT and CDR2 YENEEA.

The rearrangement uses TRBV11-3 and TRBJ2-5; D unclear. CDR3 length: 14 residues. V lost 1 base to trimming and J lost 5 bases, with 11 bases between them. The V gene's germline CDR1 is SGHNT and CDR2 YENEEA. For the CDR3, the DNA is TGTGCCAGCAGCTTAGGGACCGATGCGGAGACCCAGTACTTC. This codes for CASSLGTDAETQYF.

This clone was recorded a few times. The rearrangement uses TRBV19 and TRBJ2-2, with 8 nucleotides matching TRBD2. Germline-derived CDR1 and CDR2 are LNHDA and SQIVND (reference sequence). The CDR3 length is 15 residues. V gave up 7 bases and J gave up 7 bases; unmatched junction bases: 11. The CDR3 sequence: CASTPGGGRGGELFF. CDR3 in DNA: TGTGCCAGTACCCCCGGCGGGGGGCGCGGCGGGGAGCTGTTTTTT.

V usage is TRBV19 and J usage is TRBJ2-5, with TRBD2 identical over 7 bases. This CDR3 region has 14 residues. V lost 5 bases and J lost 5; bases outside the gene matches: 8. Germline values: CDR1 LNHDA, CDR2 SQIVND (reference sequence). The CDR3 reads CASSGSGRRETQYF. As DNA, the CDR3 is TGTGCCAGTAGTGGCTCCGGGAGGAGGGAGACCCAGTACTTC.

This clone turned up a few times. The chain couples TRBV11-3 to TRBJ2-7, with TRBD1 matching over 10 bases. After removal of 2 bases from V and 3 bases from J, the junction contained 1 base not matched to a gene. CDR3 size: 14 residues. Germline loops: CDR1 SGHNT, CDR2 YENEEA. CDR3 region: CASSLRTGGYEQYF. The CDR3 region has the DNA TGTGCCAGCAGCTTAAGGACAGGGGGCTACGAGCAGTACTTC. Looking up the rest from reference TRBV11-3 and TRBJ2-7 gives the full variable domain: EAGVVQSPRYKIIEKKQPVAFWCNPISGHNTLYWYLQNLGQGPELLIRYENEEAVDDSQLPKDRFSAERLKGVDSTLKIQPAELGDSAVYLCASSLRTGGYEQYFGPGTRLTVT.

The table lists this clone with a few counts. The CDR3, as DNA: TGTGCCAGCAGTCTCGGACGGGGGGGCCGAAGGGCCGGGGAGCTGTTTTTT. Its protein is CASSLGRGGRRAGELFF. V gene TRBV11-3 combines with J gene TRBJ2-2, with 8 bases lining up with TRBD2. The CDR3 loop spans 17 amino acids. Germline-derived CDR1 and CDR2 are SGHNT and YENEEA. Trimming cost V 6 bases and J 6 bases; bases outside gene matches: 15.

This clone was found a few times. The chain uses TRBV7-2 and TRBJ1-2; weak D call: TRBD1 (5 bases). The CDR3 consists of 13 residues. V was trimmed by 2 bases and J by 8 bases, leaving 12 bases between them. Germline values: CDR1 SGHTA, CDR2 FQGNSA. CDR3 nucleotide sequence: TGTGCCAGCAGCTTACCAGGGTTATTCGGCTACACCTTC. This codes for CASSLPGLFGYTF.

The chain recombines TRBV5-1 with TRBJ2-1; TRBD2 matches at 12 bases. The V gene's germline CDR1 is SGHRS and CDR2 YFSETQ. The CDR3 spans 16 residues. Trimming cost V 3 bases and J 4 bases; bases outside gene matches: 5. CDR3 region: CASSSSGGAAYNEQFF. The CDR3 nucleotides are TGCGCCAGCAGCTCTAGCGGGGGGGCAGCTTACAATGAGCAGTTCTTC. Full variable domain (outside the CDR3, taken from reference TRBV5-1 and TRBJ2-1): KAGVTQTPRYLIKTRGQQVTLSCSPISGHRSVSWYQQTPGQGLQFLFEYFSETQRNKGNFPGRFSGRQFSNSRSEMNVSTLELGDSALYLCASSSSGGAAYNEQFFGPGTRLTVL.

In DNA form, the CDR3 reads TGTGCCAGCAGAGTGGGACTAGCGGGGGGTAGGCAGTTCTTC. Its protein product is CASRVGLAGGRQFF. The chain recombines TRBV2 with TRBJ2-1; 15 bases match TRBD2. The CDR3 sequence is 14 residues long. V was pared by 6 bases and J by 12 bases, with 6 bases of the junction left unmatched. Germline CDR1 reads SNHLY; CDR2 reads FYNNEI.